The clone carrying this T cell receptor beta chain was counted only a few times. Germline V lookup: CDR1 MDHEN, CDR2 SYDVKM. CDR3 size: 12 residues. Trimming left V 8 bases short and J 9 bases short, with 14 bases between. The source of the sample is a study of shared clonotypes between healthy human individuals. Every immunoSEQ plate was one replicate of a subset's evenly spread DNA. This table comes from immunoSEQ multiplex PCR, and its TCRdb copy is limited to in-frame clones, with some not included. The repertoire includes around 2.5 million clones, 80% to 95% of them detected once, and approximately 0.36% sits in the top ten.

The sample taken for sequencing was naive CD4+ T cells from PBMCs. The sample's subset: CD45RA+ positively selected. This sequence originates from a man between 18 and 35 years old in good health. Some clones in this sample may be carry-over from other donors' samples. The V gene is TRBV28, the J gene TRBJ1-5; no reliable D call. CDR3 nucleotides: TGTGCCAGCGGCCCCCGTGGACGGCCCCAGCATTTT. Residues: CASGPRGRPQHF.